This TCR beta chain was recovered during a study of graft-versus-host responses after intestinal transplantation. For the study at large: Each recipient received a multivisceral, liver-intestinal, or isolated intestinal graft. Notes on the study in general: Early after transplant, HvG clones declined as circulating GvH clones peaked. High graft-versus-host to host-versus-graft T cell clonal ratios marked allografts of patients with graft-donor macrochimerism.

From germline, CDR1 is SGHVS and CDR2 FQNEAQ. V was clipped by 5 bases and J by 1 base, with 21 bases between them. The CDR3 consists of 18 residues. This table comes from immunoSEQ multiplex PCR, and its TCRdb copy is limited to in-frame clones, with some not included. The data contain some 86,000 clones, roughly 90% of them seen just once; the ten biggest clones take up more than 0.25%. Points on this clone: Its antigen is not identified.

The V gene is TRBV7-8, the J gene TRBJ1-5, with D maybe TRBD1 (6 bases). The receptor comes from a human donor who was the organ donor for an intestinal transplant. Sequences were derived from unstimulated CD4+ T cells sorted from spleen or lymph node cells, sampled before transplant. The CDR3 DNA follows: TGTGCCAGCAGCCGTACCGGGGGGCAGTTTGGAAGCAATCAGCCCCAGCATTTT. Its translation: CASSRTGGQFGSNQPQHF.